Shown below are 23 T cell receptor beta chains from a single sample sequenced in a study of shared clonotypes between healthy human individuals. Using immunoSEQ multiplex PCR, the repertoire was profiled, and TCRdb retains in-frame clones only, with some absent. The data show over a million clones, with around 98.5% seen just once and approximately 0.38% held by the top ten. Material for sequencing was naive CD4+ T cells sorted from blood. Subset meaning: CD45RA+ positively selected. These receptors were collected from a man aged 25 to 40 in good health.

This sequence joins TRBV19 and TRBJ1-5; 7 bases line up with TRBD1. The germline gives CDR1 LNHDA, CDR2 SQIVND (reference sequence). The CDR3 spans 14 residues. The V and J ends lost 1 base and 6 bases, in that order; junction bases with no gene match: 3. The CDR3 sequence is CASSIVNRGQPQHF. Here the CDR3 DNA reads TGTGCCAGTAGTATAGTAAACAGGGGTCAGCCCCAGCATTTT. Complete variable domain (other parts from reference TRBV19 and TRBJ1-5): DGGITQSPKYLFRKEGQNVTLSCEQNLNHDAMYWYRQDPGQGLRLIYYSQIVNDFQKGDIAEGYSVSREKKESFPLTVTSAQKNPTAFYLCASSIVNRGQPQHFGDGTRLSIL.

This chain uses TRBV5-4 with TRBJ2-5, with D perhaps TRBD1 or TRBD2 (5 bases each). From germline, CDR1 is SGHNT and CDR2 YYREEE (reference sequence). The CDR3 spans 16 residues. Trimming cost V 3 bases and J 1 base, with 16 bases left between them. CDR3: CASSSSGTIGQETQYF. In DNA, the CDR3 is TGTGCCAGCAGCTCATCAGGGACCATTGGCCAAGAGACCCAGTACTTC.

The chain combines TRBV14 with TRBJ2-1; 9 nucleotides agree with TRBD2. The CDR3 extends over 19 amino acids. Per germline, CDR1 SGHDN and CDR2 FVKESK. Trimming took 4 bases from V and 10 from J; bases not matched to a gene: 23. CDR3 amino acids: CASSPSGASGTFFFGEQFF. The CDR3 DNA reads as TGTGCCAGCAGCCCCTCGGGGGCTAGCGGGACCTTCTTTTTTGGGGAGCAGTTCTTC.

The V call is TRBV2, the J call TRBJ2-1; tentatively, D is TRBD1 (5 bases). The germline V gene encodes CDR1 SNHLY and CDR2 FYNNEI. CDR3 length: 15 residues. The V and J ends lost 8 bases and 9 bases respectively, with 23 bases between them. The CDR3 spells CASSKGLLGITEQFF. The CDR3, as DNA: TGTGCCAGCTCCAAGGGGCTTCTTGGGATTACTGAGCAGTTCTTC.

The rearrangement uses TRBV5-8 and TRBJ2-3, with D unclear. Germline V gene sequence: CDR1 SGHTS, CDR2 YDEGEE. Trimming took 1 base from V and 6 from J, leaving 3 bases between them. The CDR3 loop spans 11 amino acids. DNA for the CDR3: TGTGCCAGCAGCTTGATGGATACGCAGTATTTT. This sequence encodes CASSLMDTQYF.

This chain uses TRBV5-1 with TRBJ1-2, with D possibly TRBD1 on 5 matching bases. Germline CDR1 and CDR2: SGHRS and YFSETQ. V was pared by 4 bases and J by 6 bases, with 16 bases between. The length of the CDR3 is 14 residues. CDR3 sequence: CASSRTQVLDGYTF. CDR3 bases: TGCGCCAGCAGCCGGACACAGGTCTTGGATGGCTACACCTTC.

The rearrangement uses TRBV5-1 and TRBJ2-6, with TRBD1 matching over 7 bases. After removal of 0 bases from V and 0 bases from J, the junction contained 9 bases not matched to a gene. CDR1 and CDR2 from the germline V gene are SGHRS and YFSETQ. The CDR3 has 19 residues. This CDR3 is CASSLDRGGAFSGANVLTF. The CDR3 coding sequence is TGCGCCAGCAGCTTGGATAGAGGGGGCGCTTTCTCTGGGGCCAACGTCCTGACTTTC.

The chain couples TRBV5-1 to TRBJ2-3, with 7 bases matching TRBD2. The CDR3 is made up of 16 amino acids. Looked up from germline, CDR1 is SGHRS and CDR2 is YFSETQ. Unmatched junction bases numbered 10, after V lost 4 bases and J lost 2 bases. The DNA of the CDR3 is TGCGCCAGCAGCAAAGGGAGGGGCCTCCTCACAGATACGCAGTATTTT. It yields the protein CASSKGRGLLTDTQYF.

This clone was seen a few times. Other DNA sequences in this sample translate to the same CDR3. The chain joins TRBV28 to TRBJ2-3; no definite D call. Per the germline V gene, CDR1 is MDHEN and CDR2 is SYDVKM. The ends were cut back, 4 bases at V and 2 bases at J, with 4 bases in the middle. The CDR3 is 12 amino acids. Written as DNA, the CDR3 is TGTGCCAGCAGTTCTGTCACAGATACGCAGTATTTT. The encoded protein is CASSSVTDTQYF.

J is TRBJ2-7 and V is TRBV2, with TRBD1 matching over 8 bases. Losses at the gene ends were 4 bases for V and 7 bases for J; bases not matched to a gene: 6. CDR3 length equals 13 residues. Per germline, CDR1 SNHLY and CDR2 FYNNEI. The chain's CDR3 is CASSGTGPGEQYF. CDR3 nucleotide sequence: TGTGCCAGCAGTGGGACAGGGCCTGGGGAGCAGTACTTC.

On this clone: Other nucleotide sequences from this sample produce the same CDR3. This rearrangement joins TRBV5-1 to TRBJ2-3, with 13 nucleotides matching TRBD2. The V and J ends lost 3 bases and 0 bases, in that order; junction bases with no gene match: 1. The germline V gene encodes CDR1 SGHRS and CDR2 YFSETQ. This CDR3 comprises 16 residues. CDR3 loop: CASSWGLAGSTDTQYF. As DNA, the CDR3 is TGCGCCAGCAGCTGGGGACTAGCGGGAAGCACAGATACGCAGTATTTT.

The chain combines TRBV18 with TRBJ1-1; 8 nucleotides agree with TRBD1. Trimming cost V 6 bases and J 7 bases; bases outside gene matches: 7. This CDR3 comprises 13 residues. Looked up from germline, CDR1 is KGHSH and CDR2 is LQKENI. The CDR3 DNA reads TGTGCCAGCTCGCCGACAGGGGAGTTTGAAGCTTTCTTT. It is translated as CASSPTGEFEAFF.

This clone was picked up one time. This chain joins TRBV5-1 and TRBJ2-1; a possible D gene is TRBD1 (6 bases). The CDR3 loop spans 15 amino acids. The V end lost 1 base, the J end lost 7 bases, and 15 bases lay between the germline ends. The V gene's germline CDR1 is SGHRS and CDR2 YFSETQ. The CDR3 sequence is CASSLWAGEVNEQFF. The CDR3 nucleotides are TGCGCCAGCAGCTTGTGGGCAGGGGAAGTGAATGAGCAGTTCTTC.

The V call is TRBV5-1, the J call TRBJ1-2; D remains ambiguous. CDR1 is SGHRS and CDR2 is YFSETQ in the germline V gene. This CDR3 region has 14 residues. The V gene lost 0 bases and the J gene lost 5 bases, with 11 bases spanning the gap. CDR3 sequence: CASSLDSGPYGYTF. The CDR3 DNA reads as TGCGCCAGCAGCTTGGACTCGGGCCCTTATGGCTACACCTTC.

J is TRBJ2-7 and V is TRBV2, with D unclear. The CDR3 loop spans 15 amino acids. With 0 bases removed from V and 1 base from J, the gap between germline ends came to 10 bases. CDR1 and CDR2 from the germline V gene are SNHLY and FYNNEI. CDR3 DNA sequence: TGTGCCAGCAGTGAAGCTGTCTGGCTTTCCTACGAGCAGTACTTC. It encodes CASSEAVWLSYEQYF.

This clone appeared a single time. The chain carries TRBV5-6 and TRBJ1-5, with 8 bases aligning to TRBD1. The CDR3 extends over 16 amino acids. In germline, CDR1 is SGHDT, CDR2 YYEEEE. V was pared by 1 base and J by 1 base, with 4 bases of the junction left unmatched. The CDR3 sequence is CASSLNRGTSNQPQHF. CDR3 sequence (DNA): TGTGCCAGCAGCTTGAACAGGGGGACGAGCAATCAGCCCCAGCATTTT.

The chain has TRBV27 and TRBJ1-5; the match to TRBD1 covers 8 bases. This CDR3 has 15 amino acids. The J segment lost 10 bases and the V segment lost 3 bases, leaving 11 bases of the junction unmatched. CDR1 MNHEY and CDR2 SMNVEV come from the germline V gene (reference sequence). CDR3 sequence reads: CASSLHRGTPIPQHF. The DNA for the CDR3 is TGTGCCAGCAGTTTGCACAGGGGGACCCCGATCCCCCAGCATTTT.

Comment on this clone: Distinct nucleotide sequences in the sample also encode this CDR3. The rearrangement links TRBV5-1 to TRBJ2-3; 10 bases match TRBD2. The V segment lost 0 bases and the J segment 5 bases; nucleotides outside the gene matches: 6. Germline assignment: CDR1 SGHRS and CDR2 YFSETQ. CDR3 length: 16 amino acids. Here the CDR3 DNA reads TGCGCCAGCAGCTTGGGGTTAGCGGGAGGTATAGATACGCAGTATTTT. Translating gives CASSLGLAGGIDTQYF.

This clone was recorded once. Germline is not matched at one junction end, which may reflect a read error. V is TRBV7-7 and J is TRBJ1-2, with 10 bases lining up with TRBD1. This CDR3 has 15 residues. Germline V gene sequence: CDR1 SSHAT, CDR2 FNYEAQ (reference sequence). The CDR3 bases are TGTGCTAGCAGCTTACCGGGACAGGGGCTCTATGGCTACACCTTC. Translation: CASSLPGQGLYGYTF.

This chain connects TRBV28 to TRBJ2-3, with 10 bases matching TRBD2. The CDR3 loop spans 19 amino acids. Germline CDR1 and CDR2: MDHEN and SYDVKM. The V gene end was trimmed by 8 bases and the J gene end by 4 bases; junction bases not matched to a gene: 21. The CDR3 DNA reads TGTGCCAGCCTCCAACTCGGGTGGACTAGCGGCACAAAACCAGATACGCAGTATTTT. It encodes CASLQLGWTSGTKPDTQYF.

The chain carries TRBV11-2 and TRBJ2-7; 11 bases align to TRBD2. The V and J ends lost 5 bases and 6 bases, in that order; junction bases with no gene match: 12. This CDR3 comprises 16 residues. Germline loops: CDR1 SGHAT, CDR2 FQNNGV. The CDR3 loop is CASSHGKLAGEIEQYF. DNA for the CDR3: TGTGCCAGCAGCCACGGAAAACTAGCGGGAGAAATCGAGCAGTACTTC.

This chain uses TRBV7-2 with TRBJ2-5; D is unclear. Trimming cost V 5 bases and J 6 bases, with 19 bases left between them. In germline, CDR1 is SGHTA, CDR2 FQGNSA. The CDR3 sequence is 15 residues long. CDR3 DNA: TGTGCCAGCAGCCAATTGACGGAGAGCTGGAAGACCCAGTACTTC. Residues: CASSQLTESWKTQYF.

The genes are TRBV6-6 and TRBJ1-1, with D hard to call. Trimming pared 4 bases from V and 0 bases from J, leaving 6 bases between. The germline gives CDR1 MNHNY, CDR2 SVGAGI (reference sequence). The CDR3 spans 13 residues. Here the CDR3 reads CASSLTMNTEAFF. CDR3 in DNA: TGTGCCAGCAGTTTGACTATGAACACTGAAGCTTTCTTT.